The sequence of this T cell receptor (beta chain) was determined in a study of OX40 agonist ivuxolimab in advanced cancers. The germline V gene encodes CDR1 SGHRS and CDR2 YFSETQ. The CDR3 extends over 14 amino acids. The J segment lost 2 bases and the V segment lost 0 bases, leaving 1 base of the junction unmatched. Points on this clone: Antigen specificity is unknown.

Using immunoSEQ multiplex PCR, the repertoire was profiled, and TCRdb retains in-frame clones only, with some absent. Found here are some 49,000 clones, 70% to 90% of them singletons; the top ten hold about 50%. Regarding the study as a whole: Doses of 0.1 to 3.0 mg/kg were accompanied by clonal expansion of CD4+ and CD8+ blood T cells by week 6.

The rearrangement joins TRBV5-1 to TRBJ2-7; the match to TRBD1 covers 8 bases. Specimen: CD4+ or CD8+ T cells sorted from blood, collected in a trial of the OX40 agonist ivuxolimab. This sequence originates from an adult with an advanced solid tumor such as melanoma, head and neck, liver or kidney cancer. DNA of the CDR3: TGCGCCAGCAGCTTGGGACAGGGGCCCTACGAGCAGTACTTC. Encoded protein: CASSLGQGPYEQYF.